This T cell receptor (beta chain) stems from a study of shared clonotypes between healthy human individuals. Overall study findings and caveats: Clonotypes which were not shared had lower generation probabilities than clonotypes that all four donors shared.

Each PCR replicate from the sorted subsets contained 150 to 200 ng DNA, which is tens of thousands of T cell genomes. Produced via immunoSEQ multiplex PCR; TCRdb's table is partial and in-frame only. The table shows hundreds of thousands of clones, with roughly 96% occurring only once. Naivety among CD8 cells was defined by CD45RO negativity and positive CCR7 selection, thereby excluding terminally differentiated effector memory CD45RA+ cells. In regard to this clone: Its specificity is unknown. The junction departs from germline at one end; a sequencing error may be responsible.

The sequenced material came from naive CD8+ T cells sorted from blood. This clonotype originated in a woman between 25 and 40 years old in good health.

The CDR3 region is CASSLSGGLPPGEQYF. DNA for the CDR3: TGTGCCAGCAGCTTATCTGGGGGACTGCCCCCTGGAGAGCAGTACTTC. The rearrangement uses TRBV27 and TRBJ2-7; D possibly corresponds to TRBD2 (6 bases). CDR3 length: 16 amino acids. The germline CDR1 and CDR2 sequences are MNHEY and SMNVEV (reference sequence).